The sequence of this T cell receptor (beta chain) was determined in a study of cytomegalovirus exposure and HLA in healthy donors. The germline CDR1 and CDR2 sequences are LGHNA and YSLEER. The CDR3 is 15 amino acids. Use of 60 Vbeta and 13 Jbeta primers characterized the PCR. The data were produced by immunoSEQ multiplex PCR, yet TCRdb's version contains in-frame clones alone and is incomplete. Seen here are around 150,000 clones, approximately 80% observed once, and the top ten hold over 2%. This TCR was sampled from a man under 40 in good health and CMV-seronegative. The V and J genes are TRBV4-3 and TRBJ2-5, with D hard to call. The DNA matches TRBJ2-7 better at its end, which makes the J call doubtful. The specimen sequenced was PBMCs. This CDR3 is CASSQVLVRSYEQYF. DNA for the CDR3: TGCGCCAGCAGCCAAGTTCTGGTCCGCTCCTACGAGCAGTACTTC.